This is a list of T cell receptor beta chains from one sample in a study of T cell repertoires in cytomegalovirus infection. TCRdb called the reads again in MiXCR, with one record for every CDR3 protein. Here the sample spans 350,000 to 550,000 distinct CDR3 sequences, 30% to 40% being singletons. The source material was PBMCs. The receptor source for this set is a human donor in good health (CMV status not recorded). Some clones in this sample may be carry-over from other donors' samples. CDR3s include the opening cysteine and the closing phenylalanine or tryptophan. A D gene is named only where the DNA matches it firmly. Size is stated for part of the rows, as once, few or many counts, or as a class when the clone is expanded.

>TRBV6-1|TRBJ2-5|TRBD2|few
CASSHFSGGAEETQYF
TGTGCCAGCAGTCATTTTAGCGGGGGGGCCGAAGAGACCCAGTACTTC
>TRBV5-1|TRBJ2-7|.|few
CASSSSVTYEQYF
TGCGCCAGCAGTTCTAGCGTAACCTACGAGCAGTACTTC
>TRBV12-3/TRBV12-4|TRBJ1-5|.|many
CASSLALHQPQHF
TGTGCCAGCAGTTTGGCTTTGCATCAGCCCCAGCATTTT
>TRBV12-3/TRBV12-4|TRBJ2-7|TRBD1|many
CASSRQGPYEQYF
TGTGCCAGCAGCCGACAGGGTCCCTACGAGCAGTACTTC
>TRBV7-9|TRBJ2-7|TRBD2|.
CASSSIAGGLFEQYF
TGTGCCAGCAGCTCAATAGCGGGAGGTCTTTTCGAGCAGTACTTC
>TRBV6-2/TRBV6-3|TRBJ1-2|.|.
CYSRQGSGYTF
TGTTACAGCAGGCAGGGGAGCGGCTACACCTTC
>TRBV6-6|TRBJ2-7|.|few
CASTEQGLNSYEQYF
TGTGCCAGCACAGAACAGGGCCTAAACTCCTACGAGCAGTACTTC
>TRBV5-1|TRBJ2-1|TRBD2|.
CASSFRGGNNEQFF
TGCGCCAGCAGCTTCCGGGGGGGCAACAATGAGCAGTTCTTC
>TRBV6-1|TRBJ2-2|TRBD2|few
CASSRLAGGPGELFF
TGTGCCAGCAGTAGACTAGCGGGGGGGCCCGGGGAGCTGTTTTTT
>TRBV12-3/TRBV12-4|TRBJ1-3|.|many
CASSLSGSLSGNTIYF
TGTGCCAGCAGTTTATCGGGCAGTTTATCTGGAAACACCATATATTTT
>TRBV5-1|TRBJ2-3|.|.
CASSLERNTQYF
TGCGCCAGCAGCTTGGAACGGAATACGCAGTATTTT
>TRBV2|TRBJ2-2|.|few
CASSGSGGIPTGELFF
TGTGCCAGCAGCGGGAGTGGGGGGATCCCAACCGGGGAGCTGTTTTTT
>TRBV7-9|TRBJ2-7|TRBD1|many
CASSRGQGTNREQYF
TGTGCCAGCAGCCGCGGACAGGGGACCAATCGCGAGCAGTACTTC
>TRBV6-1|TRBJ2-3|.|few
CASSDYGTNPDTQYF
TGTGCCAGCAGTGATTACGGGACAAATCCAGATACGCAGTATTTT
>TRBV25-1|TRBJ2-2|.|.
CASSDLYSGQNTGELFF
TGTGCCAGCAGTGACCTATATTCAGGGCAGAACACCGGGGAGCTGTTTTTT
>TRBV2|TRBJ2-1|.|.
CASSENRNNEQFF
TGTGCCAGCAGTGAGAACAGGAACAATGAGCAGTTCTTC
>TRBV11-2|TRBJ2-3|TRBD2|.
CASSLVMPGGPVGPDTQYF
TGTGCCAGCAGCTTGGTAATGCCGGGAGGCCCAGTGGGACCAGATACGCAGTATTTT
>TRBV7-3|TRBJ2-2|TRBD2|.
CASSLTSRGGNTGELFF
TGTGCCAGCAGCTTAACGTCTCGGGGGGGGAACACCGGGGAGCTGTTTTTT
>TRBV27|TRBJ1-2|TRBD1|.
CASSLKGQGNGYTF
TGTGCCAGCAGTTTAAAGGGACAGGGGAATGGCTACACCTTC
>TRBV7-2|TRBJ2-2|.|many
CASSEVGLPNTGELFF
TGTGCCAGCAGCGAGGTGGGCCTCCCGAACACCGGGGAGCTGTTTTTT
>TRBV6-6|TRBJ2-7|.|few
CASRLGGTGHLSYEQYF
TGTGCCAGCAGGTTAGGAGGTACGGGACACCTCTCCTACGAGCAGTACTTC
>TRBV12-3/TRBV12-4|TRBJ2-3|.|many
CASNGSPSSDSSDTQYF
TGTGCCAGCAACGGATCACCAAGCTCGGACAGCTCAGATACGCAGTATTTT
>TRBV18|TRBJ1-5|.|few
CASSEFQGWNQPQHF
TGTGCCAGCTCAGAATTTCAGGGATGGAATCAGCCCCAGCATTTT
>TRBV28|TRBJ1-4|TRBD1|few
CASSSTGGSHNEKLFF
TGTGCCAGCAGTTCCACAGGGGGCTCCCATAATGAAAAACTGTTTTTT
>TRBV15|TRBJ2-3|.|.
CATSSTRGGTDTQYF
TGTGCCACCAGCAGCACGAGGGGCGGCACAGATACGCAGTATTTT
>TRBV7-2|TRBJ1-5|.|.
CASSRQQGNQPQHF
TGTGCCAGCAGCCGACAACAGGGCAATCAGCCCCAGCATTTT
>TRBV2|TRBJ1-4|.|few
CASSEATNEKLFF
TGTGCCAGCAGTGAGGCAACTAATGAAAAACTGTTTTTT
>TRBV7-6|TRBJ1-4|.|few
CASSLGSHKNEKLFF
TGTGCCAGCAGCTTAGGCTCACATAAAAATGAAAAACTGTTTTTT
>TRBV27|TRBJ2-1|.|many
CASSLAVLGYNEQFF
TGTGCCAGCAGTTTAGCGGTGTTAGGCTACAATGAGCAGTTCTTC
>TRBV11-2|TRBJ1-2|TRBD1|many
CASSLGQAANYGYTF
TGTGCCAGCAGCCTGGGACAGGCTGCTAACTATGGCTACACCTTC
>TRBV7-8|TRBJ2-1|TRBD1|many
CASSLSKETGQPMLSSYNEQFF
TGTGCCAGCAGCCTTAGTAAAGAAACGGGACAGCCTATGTTAAGTTCCTACAATGAGCAGTTCTTC
>TRBV3-1|TRBJ2-7|.|.
CASSQGTVEQYF
TGTGCCAGCAGCCAAGGGACGGTGGAGCAGTACTTC
>TRBV4-1|TRBJ2-7|.|.
CASSPYQDHNYEQYF
TGCGCCAGCAGCCCTTACCAGGATCACAACTACGAGCAGTACTTC
>TRBV18|TRBJ1-2|.|.
CASSPGQSENYGYTF
TGTGCCAGCTCACCTGGGCAGTCCGAAAACTATGGCTACACCTTC
>TRBV18|TRBJ2-4|.|few
CASSNSPKNIQYF
TGTGCCAGCTCAAATAGCCCCAAAAACATTCAGTACTTC
>TRBV20-1|TRBJ1-2|.|few
CSARFISAGQNYGYTF
TGCAGTGCTAGATTCATCTCCGCAGGCCAAAACTATGGCTACACCTTC
>TRBV10-2|TRBJ2-1|TRBD2|.
CASRIAGGDNEQFF
TGCGCCAGCAGGATAGCGGGGGGGGACAATGAGCAGTTCTTC
>TRBV27|TRBJ1-4|TRBD1|few
CASSRGQINEKLFF
TGTGCCAGCAGCCGGGGACAGATTAATGAAAAACTGTTTTTT
>TRBV14|TRBJ2-5|.|.
CASSQGGVPRDTQYF
TGTGCCAGCAGCCAAGGAGGGGTTCCAAGAGACACCCAGTACTTC
>TRBV5-5|TRBJ1-6|.|.
CASSLVRASYNSPLHF
TGTGCCAGCAGCTTGGTGCGGGCCTCCTATAATTCACCCCTCCACTTT
>TRBV28|TRBJ2-7|.|few
CASSPAGWDGVSYEQYF
TGTGCCAGCAGTCCTGCCGGGTGGGACGGAGTAAGCTACGAGCAGTACTTC
>TRBV23-1|TRBJ2-7|.|.
CASSHSDSFYEQYF
TGCGCCAGCAGTCACTCGGACAGCTTTTACGAGCAGTACTTC
>TRBV12-3/TRBV12-4|TRBJ1-5|TRBD1|many
CASSLSRGFQPQHF
TGTGCCAGCAGTTTAAGCAGGGGGTTCCAGCCCCAGCATTTT
>TRBV28|TRBJ2-1|TRBD1|.
CASSSWTGGDNEPFF
TGTGCCAGCAGTTCCTGGACAGGGGGAGACAATGAGCCGTTCTTC
>TRBV28|TRBJ1-1|TRBD1|few
CASSRTGTGGRNEAFF
TGTGCCAGCAGCCGTACCGGGACAGGAGGTCGAAATGAAGCTTTCTTT
>TRBV12-3/TRBV12-4|TRBJ1-5|.|many
CASSLSGSSNQPQHF
TGTGCCAGCAGTTTATCGGGATCGAGCAATCAGCCCCAGCATTTT
>TRBV29-1|TRBJ2-3|TRBD1|.
CSLVRDRGTDTQYF
TGCAGCCTTGTTCGGGACAGGGGCACAGATACGCAGTATTTT
>TRBV6-6|TRBJ2-7|TRBD2|few
CASRSGAGGAYEQYF
TGTGCCAGCAGAAGTGGAGCGGGGGGGGCCTACGAGCAGTACTTC
>TRBV28|TRBJ2-7|.|.
CASRYSVPPYEQYF
TGTGCCAGCAGATATAGCGTCCCTCCCTACGAGCAGTACTTC
>TRBV6-1|TRBJ1-5|TRBD1|.
CASSENRGLQPQHF
TGTGCCAGCAGTGAAAACAGGGGGCTTCAGCCCCAGCATTTT
>TRBV29-1|TRBJ1-1|.|.
CSVPLGNTEAFF
TGCAGCGTTCCTTTAGGGAACACTGAAGCTTTCTTT
>TRBV11-2|TRBJ2-7|.|.
CASSYTAFAYEQYF
TGTGCCAGCAGTTATACAGCCTTCGCCTACGAGCAGTACTTC
>TRBV5-6|TRBJ2-4|TRBD1|.
CASSLAGTANIQYF
TGTGCCAGCAGCTTGGCCGGGACAGCAAACATTCAGTACTTC